One and the same sample provided the 25 T cell receptor beta chains below, sequenced in a study of spatial heterogeneity in lung cancer. Time point reported: sample taken at primary tumor resection. In each case, whole RNA from tumor, nontumor lung or frozen PBMC was sequenced unsorted. MiXCR, run by TCRdb on the 5' RACE reads, gives a single entry per CDR3 protein. The data show under 75,000 distinct CDR3 sequences, with less than 15% seen just once and under 7.5% held by the top ten. The sequencing here drew on PBMCs, taken at surgery. The receptors were sampled from a male donor with early-stage non-small cell lung cancer.

There are many counts of this clonotype. The chain combines TRBV9 with TRBJ1-1, with D uncertain. The CDR3 runs 12 residues. Looked up from germline, CDR1 is SGDLS and CDR2 is YYNGEE. Trimming stripped 4 bases from V and 7 bases from J, with 11 bases between. CDR3 nucleotides: TGTGCCAGCAGCACCCCCTACGGTGAAGCTTTCTTT. It is translated as CASSTPYGEAFF.

This clonotype was counted ten times or more. The chain employs TRBV20-1 and TRBJ1-1; a weak D match, TRBD1 (6 bases). The germline V and J ends were trimmed by 1 base and 4 bases, with 16 bases remaining between them. This CDR3 spans 15 amino acids. Germline V gives CDR1 DFQATT, CDR2 SNEGSKA (reference sequence). CDR3 DNA sequence: TGCAGTGCTAGAGCTCATAGCGGGGGCGGCACTGAAGCTTTCTTT. Its translation: CSARAHSGGGTEAFF.

The chain is built from TRBV29-1 and TRBJ1-1; D is unclear. V was shortened by 8 bases and J by 1 base, with 14 bases between the two germline ends. CDR3 length: 13 amino acids. Germline CDR1 is SQVTM and CDR2 is ANQGSEA. As DNA, the CDR3 is TGCAGCCCCATTCGGGCCCCGAACACTGAAGCTTTCTTT. This codes for CSPIRAPNTEAFF.

The chain employs TRBV6-5 and TRBJ2-7; D not resolved. The germline V and J ends were trimmed by 2 bases and 5 bases, with 10 bases remaining between them. The CDR3 is 13 residues long. Germline CDR1 reads MNHEY; CDR2 reads SVGAGI. The CDR3 DNA sequence: TGTGCCAGCAGTTACCCTCCCGTCCACGAGCAGTACTTC. Amino acid sequence: CASSYPPVHEQYF.

This clonotype was detected a few times. V gene TRBV20-1 combines with J gene TRBJ1-1; the D gene is possibly TRBD1 (5 bases). CDR1 DFQATT and CDR2 SNEGSKA come from the germline V gene (reference sequence). The CDR3 has 14 amino acids. V lost 6 bases and J 1 base, leaving 15 bases between the germline ends. The DNA for the CDR3 is TGCAGTGCCGTCGCCGGGACGGGGAACACTGAAGCTTTCTTT. It yields the protein CSAVAGTGNTEAFF.

The gene calls are TRBV6-2 or TRBV6-3 and TRBJ2-3; D is perhaps TRBD1 or TRBD2 (5 bases each). Trimming took 0 bases from V and 3 from J, leaving 22 bases between them. The CDR3 runs 19 residues. CDR1 and CDR2 from the germline V gene are MNHEY and SVGEGT. The CDR3 DNA follows: TGTGCCAGCAGTTACTCCACCGGGACCACCCGCCTACCTACAGATACGCAGTATTTT. Translated: CASSYSTGTTRLPTDTQYF.

This clonotype was picked up many times. The chain links TRBV2 to TRBJ1-5, with D possibly matching TRBD1 (6 bases). There are 16 residues in the CDR3. Trimming took off 6 bases at V and 1 base at J, with 16 bases between the two ends. The germline gives CDR1 SNHLY, CDR2 FYNNEI. DNA for the CDR3: TGTGCCAGCAGGGATACATGGGACAAAAGCAATCAGCCCCAGCATTTT. It codes for CASRDTWDKSNQPQHF.

Only a few counts were recorded for this clonotype. The chain recombines TRBV7-2 with TRBJ2-1; the match to TRBD2 covers 7 bases. The CDR3 is 15 amino acids. The V gene's germline CDR1 is SGHTA and CDR2 FQGNSA. The junction had 11 bases not matched to a gene; V was cut back by 10 bases and J by 2 bases. CDR3 loop: CATQLDRGAYNEQFF. CDR3 nucleotides: TGTGCCACCCAGTTGGACCGGGGGGCCTACAATGAGCAGTTCTTC.

This chain connects TRBV19 to TRBJ1-2, with 9 bases aligning to TRBD1. CDR1 is LNHDA, CDR2 SQIVND, per germline (reference sequence). The CDR3 sequence is 14 residues long. The V segment lost 4 bases and the J segment 4 bases; nucleotides outside the gene matches: 4. This CDR3 reads CASSRDRDAYGYTF. CDR3 nucleotide sequence: TGTGCCAGTAGTAGGGACAGGGACGCCTATGGCTACACCTTC.

This clonotype was observed a few times. The CDR3 DNA is TGTGCCAGCAAGACAGGGGATCACCGCTCCTACAATGAGCAGTTCTTC. It yields the protein CASKTGDHRSYNEQFF. The chain links TRBV28 to TRBJ2-1; 8 bases agree with TRBD1. The CDR3 length is 16 residues. Trimming at V came to 7 bases and at J to 0 bases, leaving 8 bases not matched to a gene. CDR1 MDHEN and CDR2 SYDVKM come from the germline V gene.

This clonotype was detected a few times. The V call is TRBV4-1, the J call TRBJ2-7; D is possibly TRBD2 (5 bases). Trimming shortened V by 1 base and J by 1 base, and 11 bases separated the two germline ends. The CDR3 extends over 15 amino acids. Looked up from germline, CDR1 is MGHRA and CDR2 is YSYEKL. CDR3 nucleotide sequence: TGCGCCAGCAGCCAAGTCGCGCCGGGGTCCTACGAGCAGTACTTC. Translating gives CASSQVAPGSYEQYF.

This clonotype was seen ten or more times. Here the CDR3 omits its conserved ending phenylalanine or tryptophan, so a read error is the likely source. Because the CDR3's place on the DNA is in doubt, the DNA is left out and the CDR3 is given as listed by TCRdb. The chain couples TRBV5-6 to TRBJ2-5. Inclusive of both ends, the CDR3 amounts to 9 amino acids. Germline values: CDR1 SGHDT, CDR2 YYEEEE. This CDR3 is CASSLARQN.

This clonotype was observed many times. V usage is TRBV24-1 and J usage is TRBJ2-5; D might be TRBD2 (6 bases). The CDR3 consists of 16 residues. Germline-derived CDR1 and CDR2 are KGHDR and SFDVKD. V was cut by 1 base and J by 2 bases, with 13 bases left in between. DNA for the CDR3: TGTGCCACCAGTGATTTCTCGGGGACTGGACAAGAGACCCAGTACTTC. It is translated as CATSDFSGTGQETQYF.

This clonotype occurred a few times. J is TRBJ2-7 and V is TRBV6-2 or TRBV6-3, with D perhaps matching TRBD1 or TRBD2 (5 bases each). Germline loops: CDR1 MNHEY, CDR2 SVGEGT. CDR3 length: 14 residues. The germline V and J ends were trimmed by 2 bases and 6 bases, with 14 bases remaining between them. The CDR3 region is CASSYQTRGAEQYF. Here the CDR3 DNA reads TGTGCCAGCAGTTACCAGACCCGGGGCGCCGAGCAGTACTTC.

Many counts were recorded for this clonotype. This chain connects TRBV11-2 to TRBJ1-2; D call uncertain. This CDR3 region has 14 residues. Germline lookup yields CDR1 SGHAT and CDR2 FQNNGV. The V end lost 10 bases, the J end lost 8 bases, and 23 bases lay between the germline ends. CDR3 sequence: CATSMSQRAGGYTF. The CDR3 nucleotides read TGTGCCACGAGCATGTCCCAACGGGCTGGAGGCTACACCTTC. The whole variable domain, remainder taken from reference TRBV11-2 and TRBJ1-2, is EAGVAQSPRYKIIEKRQSVAFWCNPISGHATLYWYQQILGQGPKLLIQFQNNGVVDDSQLPKDRFSAERLKGVDSTLKIQPAKLEDSAVYLCATSMSQRAGGYTFGSGTRLTVV.

A note on this clonotype: This may be a read error, as it is one base from a much larger clone. The chain carries TRBV7-6 and TRBJ1-1, with D possibly matching TRBD1 (5 bases). The CDR3 contains 13 residues. Germline loops: CDR1 SGHVS, CDR2 FNYEAQ. Written as DNA, the CDR3 is TGTGTCAGCAGCCCACAGACCGGGGGTGAAGCTTTCTTT. This gives the protein CVSSPQTGGEAFF.

V and J are TRBV28 and TRBJ2-1; a possible D gene is TRBD1 (5 bases). The germline CDR1 and CDR2 sequences are MDHEN and SYDVKM. CDR3 size: 15 residues. Trimming removed 7 bases from V and 0 bases from J, with 13 bases in between. The CDR3 protein is CASIRGPTSYNEQFF. CDR3 bases: TGTGCCAGCATAAGGGGCCCAACCTCCTACAATGAGCAGTTCTTC.

At least ten counts were recorded for this clonotype. The rearrangement uses TRBV7-8 and TRBJ1-1; D gene ambiguous. CDR1 and CDR2 from the germline V gene are SGHVS and FQNEAQ. The length of the CDR3 is 12 residues. V was clipped by 8 bases and J by 3 bases, with 10 bases between them. CDR3 bases: TGTGCCAGCGGAGGAAGGGACACTGAAGCTTTCTTT. It specifies CASGGRDTEAFF.

This clonotype was recorded at least ten times. The J gene is TRBJ2-5, the V gene TRBV29-1; D unclear. Germline CDR1 reads SQVTM; CDR2 reads ANQGSEA. There are 15 residues in the CDR3. The V and J ends lost 3 bases and 5 bases respectively, with 19 bases between them. Here the CDR3 reads CSVDFAWAPKETQYF. The CDR3 region has the DNA TGCAGCGTTGATTTCGCTTGGGCGCCTAAGGAGACCCAGTACTTC. Together with reference TRBV29-1 and TRBJ2-5, the CDR3 gives the full variable domain: SAVISQKPSRDICQRGTSLTIQCQVDSQVTMMFWYRQQPGQSLTLIATANQGSEATYESGFVIDKFPISRPNLTFSTLTVSNMSPEDSSIYLCSVDFAWAPKETQYFGPGTRLLVL.

This clonotype was observed a handful of times. The rearrangement links TRBV5-1 to TRBJ2-6, with 8 positions matching TRBD2. Germline CDR1 SGHRS, CDR2 YFSETQ. V lost 4 bases to trimming and J lost 1 base; unmatched junction nucleotides: 10. CDR3 length: 18 amino acids. The CDR3 sequence is CASSLATGGRSGANVLTF. DNA of the CDR3: TGCGCCAGCAGCCTCGCGACAGGCGGGAGGTCTGGGGCCAACGTCCTGACTTTC.

This clonotype was seen a handful of times. For the CDR3, the DNA is TGCAGTGGGTCGGGGACAGACGACAATGAGCAGTTCTTC. It yields the protein CSGSGTDDNEQFF. The chain recombines TRBV20-1 with TRBJ2-1; TRBD1 matches 7 bases. The CDR3 covers 13 residues. CDR1 and CDR2 from the germline V gene are DFQATT and SNEGSKA (reference sequence). J was trimmed by 5 bases and V by 7 bases; bases with no gene match: 8.

This chain uses TRBV4-1 with TRBJ2-2; D remains unclear. Trimming cost V 0 bases and J 6 bases, with 8 bases left between them. The CDR3 consists of 14 residues. Germline V lookup: CDR1 MGHRA, CDR2 YSYEKL. The CDR3 is CASSQEINPGELFF. The CDR3, as DNA: TGCGCCAGCAGCCAAGAAATTAATCCCGGGGAGCTGTTTTTT.

There are a few counts of this clonotype. The J gene is TRBJ1-1, the V gene TRBV3-1, with unresolved D. Looked up from germline, CDR1 is LGHDT and CDR2 is YNNKEL (reference sequence). V gave up 1 base and J gave up 2 bases, with 17 bases separating them. The CDR3 has 17 amino acids. CDR3 sequence (DNA): TGTGCCAGCAGCCAAGCCGCCGCGTCTTTTTTCAACACTGAAGCTTTCTTT. Residues: CASSQAAASFFNTEAFF. The full variable domain, rest sourced from reference TRBV3-1 and TRBJ1-1, is DTAVSQTPKYLVTQMGNDKSIKCEQNLGHDTMYWYKQDSKKFLKIMFSYNNKELIINETVPNRFSPKSPDKAHLNLHINSLELGDSAVYFCASSQAAASFFNTEAFFGQGTRLTVV.

The chain recombines TRBV7-8 with TRBJ1-1, with 10 bases that match TRBD1. Trimming at V came to 0 bases and at J to 12 bases, leaving 7 bases not matched to a gene. Germline V gene data show CDR1 as SGHVS and CDR2 as FQNEAQ. The CDR3 covers 14 residues. The CDR3 DNA sequence: TGTGCCAGCAGCTTAGCGATAGGACAGGGGGGAACTTTCTTT. Translating it yields CASSLAIGQGGTFF.

The chain links TRBV18 to TRBJ1-2, with 7 nucleotides matching TRBD1. The junction had 7 bases not matched to a gene; V was cut back by 3 bases and J by 3 bases. CDR1 and CDR2 from the germline V gene are KGHSH and LQKENI. This CDR3 spans 15 amino acids. This CDR3 reads CASSPTSGTDYGYTF. The CDR3 DNA reads as TGTGCCAGCTCACCGACTTCCGGGACAGACTATGGCTACACCTTC.